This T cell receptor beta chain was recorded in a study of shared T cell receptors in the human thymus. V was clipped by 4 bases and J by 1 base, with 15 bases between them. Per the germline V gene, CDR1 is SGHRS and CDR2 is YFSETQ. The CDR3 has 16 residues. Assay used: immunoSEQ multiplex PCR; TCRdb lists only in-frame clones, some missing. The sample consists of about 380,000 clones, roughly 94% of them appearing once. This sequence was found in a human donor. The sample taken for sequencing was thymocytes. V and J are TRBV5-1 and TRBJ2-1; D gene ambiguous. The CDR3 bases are TGCGCCAGCAGCCGCTGGTCAGCTAGGTCCTACAATGAGCAGTTCTTC. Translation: CASSRWSARSYNEQFF.